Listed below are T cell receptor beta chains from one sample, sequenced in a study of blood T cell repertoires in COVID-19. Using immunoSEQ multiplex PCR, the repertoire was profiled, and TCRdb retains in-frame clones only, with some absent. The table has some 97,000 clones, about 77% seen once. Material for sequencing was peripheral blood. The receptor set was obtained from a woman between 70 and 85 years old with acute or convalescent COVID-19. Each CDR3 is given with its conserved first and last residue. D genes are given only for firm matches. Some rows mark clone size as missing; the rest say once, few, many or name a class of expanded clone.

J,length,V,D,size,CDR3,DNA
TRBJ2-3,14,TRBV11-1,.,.,CASSLGISTDTQYF,TGTGCCAGCAGCTTAGGGATTAGCACGGATACGCAGTATTTT
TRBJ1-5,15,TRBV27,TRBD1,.,CASSLRQGASQPQHF,TGTGCCAGCAGTTTAAGACAGGGGGCATCTCAGCCCCAGCATTTT
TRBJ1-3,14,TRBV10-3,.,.,CAISGGEYGNTIYF,TGTGCCATCAGTGGGGGGGAATACGGAAACACCATATATTTT
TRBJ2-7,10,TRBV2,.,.,CASARGEQYF,TGTGCCAGCGCAAGGGGCGAGCAGTACTTC
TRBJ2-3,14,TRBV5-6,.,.,CASSPSTSSDTQYF,TGTGCCAGCAGCCCCTCGACTAGTTCAGATACGCAGTATTTT
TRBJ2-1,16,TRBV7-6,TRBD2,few,CASSLRNGLAGGEQFF,TGTGCCAGCAGCTTAAGGAACGGACTAGCGGGGGGGGAGCAGTTCTTC
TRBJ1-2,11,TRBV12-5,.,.,CASGQNYGYTF,TGTGCTAGTGGCCAAAACTATGGCTACACCTTC
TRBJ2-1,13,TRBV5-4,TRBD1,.,CASSRDRGDEQFF,TGTGCCAGCAGCCGCGACAGGGGCGATGAGCAGTTCTTC
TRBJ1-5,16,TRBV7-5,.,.,CARSLALSQGSQPQHF,TGTGCCAGAAGCTTAGCGCTTTCCCAGGGTAGTCAGCCCCAGCATTTT
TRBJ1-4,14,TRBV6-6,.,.,CASRPRESHEKLFF,TGTGCCAGCAGGCCCCGGGAGAGTCATGAAAAACTGTTTTTT
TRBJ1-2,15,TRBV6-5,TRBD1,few,CASRTDRGSNYGYTF,TGTGCCAGCAGAACGGACAGGGGGAGTAACTATGGCTACACCTTC
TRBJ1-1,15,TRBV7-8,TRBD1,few,CASSWTGGLRTEAFF,TGTGCCAGCAGCTGGACAGGGGGCCTGCGGACTGAAGCTTTCTTT
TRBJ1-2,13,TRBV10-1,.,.,CASSQTGDYGYTF,TGCGCCAGCAGTCAAACGGGGGACTATGGCTACACCTTC
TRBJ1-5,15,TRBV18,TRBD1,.,CASSGTGGGNQPQHF,TGTGCCAGCTCAGGGACAGGGGGAGGAAATCAGCCCCAGCATTTT
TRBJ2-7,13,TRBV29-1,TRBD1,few,CSVQGQGSYEQYF,TGCAGCGTCCAAGGACAGGGCTCCTACGAGCAGTACTTC
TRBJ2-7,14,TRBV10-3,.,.,CAISGRQNPYEQYF,TGTGCCATCAGTGGTCGACAGAATCCCTACGAGCAGTACTTC
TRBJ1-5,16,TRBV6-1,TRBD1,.,CASSEFGQVSNQPQHF,TGTGCCAGCAGTGAATTCGGACAGGTCAGCAATCAGCCCCAGCATTTT
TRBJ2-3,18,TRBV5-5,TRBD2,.,CASSFPTSGGEGTDTQYF,TGTGCCAGCAGCTTCCCGACTAGCGGGGGGGAGGGCACAGATACGCAGTATTTT
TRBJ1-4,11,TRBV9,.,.,CASNQKEKLFF,TGTGCCAGCAACCAGAAGGAAAAACTGTTTTTT
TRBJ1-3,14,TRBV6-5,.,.,CASTMGGTGNTIYF,TGTGCCAGCACCATGGGAGGGACTGGAAACACCATATATTTT
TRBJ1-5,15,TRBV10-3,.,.,CAISNSGGIDQPQHF,TGTGCCATCAGTAATTCGGGAGGAATCGATCAGCCCCAGCATTTT
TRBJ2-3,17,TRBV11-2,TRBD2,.,CASSLGTSGGLTDTQYF,TGTGCCAGCAGCTTGGGGACTAGCGGGGGCCTCACAGATACGCAGTATTTT
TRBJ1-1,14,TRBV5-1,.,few,CASSSSSQRTEAFF,TGCGCCAGCAGCTCCTCTAGTCAGAGGACTGAAGCTTTCTTT
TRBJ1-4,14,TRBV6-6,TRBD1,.,CASSYSQGGEKLFF,TGTGCCAGCAGTTACTCCCAGGGGGGAGAAAAACTGTTTTTT
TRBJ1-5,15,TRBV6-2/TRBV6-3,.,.,CASSTPRELNQPQHF,TGTGCCAGCAGTACCCCTCGGGAGCTAAATCAGCCCCAGCATTTT
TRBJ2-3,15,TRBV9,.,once,CASSVTRLSTDTQYF,TGTGCCAGCAGCGTTACTAGGCTTAGCACAGATACGCAGTATTTT
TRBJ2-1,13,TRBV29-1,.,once,CSVQYISYNEQFF,TGCAGCGTTCAATACATATCCTACAATGAGCAGTTCTTC
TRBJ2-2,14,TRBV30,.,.,CAWKWGPNTGELFF,TGTGCCTGGAAGTGGGGCCCGAACACCGGGGAGCTGTTTTTT
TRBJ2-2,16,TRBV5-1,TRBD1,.,CASSLGDRGNTGELFF,TGCGCCAGCAGCTTGGGGGACAGGGGGAACACCGGGGAGCTGTTTTTT
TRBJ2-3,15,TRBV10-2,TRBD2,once,CASTDLAGFTDTQYF,TGCGCCAGCACAGATCTAGCGGGATTCACAGATACGCAGTATTTT
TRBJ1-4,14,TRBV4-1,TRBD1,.,CASSSGTGNEKLFF,TGCGCCAGCAGCTCCGGGACAGGGAATGAAAAACTGTTTTTT